Listed here are 27 T cell receptor beta chains from one sample, sequenced in a study of graft-versus-host responses after intestinal transplantation. Graft samples were processed, releasing intraepithelial and lamina propria lymphocytes. Repertoires were generated with immunoSEQ multiplex PCR, while TCRdb's copy carries only in-frame clones and drops some. The top ten clones hold more than 1.5% of a sample with tens of thousands of clones, approximately 91% of them seen once. The sequenced sample was ileum tissue, obtained 350 to 400 days after transplant. The receptors stem from a human patient who received an intestinal transplant, so some T cells may come from the graft donor.

The chain has TRBV5-1 and TRBJ2-1, with D possibly TRBD2 on 5 matching bases. The V and J ends lost 0 bases and 3 bases respectively, with 7 bases between them. Germline V lookup: CDR1 SGHRS, CDR2 YFSETQ. This CDR3 is 14 amino acids long. CDR3 nucleotide sequence: TGCGCCAGCAGCTTGGACGGGATCTACAATGAGCAGTTCTTC. The encoded protein is CASSLDGIYNEQFF.

The CDR3 coding sequence is TGCGCCAGCAGCCAAGTAGGGAAGAACACTGAAGCTTTCTTT. Its translation is CASSQVGKNTEAFF. The chain links TRBV4-1 to TRBJ1-1, with D unclear. Trimming stripped 1 base from V and 1 base from J, with 7 bases between. The germline V gene has CDR1 MGHRA and CDR2 YSYEKL. CDR3 length equals 14 residues.

The rearrangement uses TRBV11-2 and TRBJ2-7; 10 nucleotides match TRBD2. The CDR3 loop spans 16 amino acids. Per germline, CDR1 SGHAT and CDR2 FQNNGV. Trimming removed 3 bases from V and 0 bases from J; junction bases left unmatched: 5. CDR3 amino acids: CASSFLGLAASYEQYF. The CDR3 DNA follows: TGTGCCAGCAGCTTCCTCGGACTAGCGGCCTCCTACGAGCAGTACTTC.

This chain joins TRBV2 and TRBJ2-1; tentative D call: TRBD2 (6 bases). Germline CDR1 SNHLY, CDR2 FYNNEI. The CDR3 extends over 14 amino acids. Deletions cut 1 base from V and 6 bases from J, with 10 bases between. The CDR3 DNA follows: TGTGCCAGCAGTGAAGGGCGGGACTTCAATGAGCAGTTCTTC. As protein: CASSEGRDFNEQFF.

The chain combines TRBV15 with TRBJ2-5, with 8 bases that match TRBD1. CDR1 and CDR2 (germline): LNHNV, YYDKDF (reference sequence). J gave up 5 bases and V 0 bases, and 5 bases lay outside the gene matches. The CDR3 sequence is 15 residues long. The CDR3 loop is CATSRDHRGVETQYF. As DNA, the CDR3 is TGTGCCACCAGCAGAGATCACAGGGGGGTGGAGACCCAGTACTTC.

This clone was found a few times. V gene TRBV5-1 combines with J gene TRBJ1-2, with 8 bases identical to TRBD1. The germline V gene has CDR1 SGHRS and CDR2 YFSETQ. CDR3 size: 12 residues. Germline trimming cut 6 bases from V and 7 bases from J; bases unmatched to any gene: 5. This chain's CDR3 is CASTAGGGGYTF. CDR3 bases: TGCGCCAGCACGGCAGGGGGCGGTGGCTACACCTTC.

The rearrangement links TRBV7-9 to TRBJ2-3; D remains unclear. In germline, CDR1 is SEHNR, CDR2 FQNEAQ (reference sequence). The CDR3 is 14 residues long. With 5 bases removed from V and 0 bases from J, the gap between germline ends came to 9 bases. CDR3 in DNA: TGTGCCAGCAGCCCGGTGGGAAGCACAGATACGCAGTATTTT. Protein sequence: CASSPVGSTDTQYF.

V usage is TRBV5-4 and J usage is TRBJ2-7; D is possibly TRBD1 (5 bases). CDR1 and CDR2 from the germline V gene are SGHNT and YYREEE (reference sequence). There are 16 residues in the CDR3. Between the trimmed V and J ends, which lost 4 bases and 0 bases, there was a span of 17 bases. The CDR3 bases are TGTGCCAGCAGCCCGCAGAGGCAGGGTCGCTCCTACGAGCAGTACTTC. Protein sequence: CASSPQRQGRSYEQYF.

The gene calls are TRBV2 and TRBJ2-5; D possibly corresponds to TRBD2 (5 bases). The germline V and J ends were trimmed by 4 bases and 3 bases, with 12 bases remaining between them. This CDR3 comprises 14 residues. Germline lookup yields CDR1 SNHLY and CDR2 FYNNEI. CDR3 sequence reads: CASSVGLWEETQYF. CDR3 bases: TGTGCCAGCAGTGTCGGACTGTGGGAAGAGACCCAGTACTTC.

The chain is built from TRBV6-5 and TRBJ1-2; TRBD1 agrees at 7 bases. Germline CDR1 and CDR2: MNHEY and SVGAGI. The CDR3 is made up of 14 amino acids. V lost 5 bases and J lost 2; bases outside the gene matches: 5. The CDR3: CASSDGTANYGYTF. In DNA, the CDR3 is TGTGCCAGCAGTGATGGGACAGCAAACTATGGCTACACCTTC.

The V gene is TRBV13, the J gene TRBJ2-4; D remains unclear. The CDR3 spans 15 residues. V was shortened by 0 bases and J by 1 base, with 7 bases between the two germline ends. CDR1 is PRHDT and CDR2 is FYEKMQ in the germline V gene (reference sequence). CDR3 region: CASSLGAEAKNIQYF. The CDR3 coding sequence is TGTGCCAGCAGCTTAGGGGCAGAGGCCAAAAACATTCAGTACTTC. The full variable domain, rest sourced from reference TRBV13 and TRBJ2-4, is AAGVIQSPRHLIKEKRETATLKCYPIPRHDTVYWYQQGPGQDPQFLISFYEKMQSDKGSIPDRFSAQQFSDYHSELNMSSLELGDSALYFCASSLGAEAKNIQYFGAGTRLSVL.

The rearrangement joins TRBV6-5 to TRBJ2-4; 7 bases fit TRBD1. Germline lookup yields CDR1 MNHEY and CDR2 SVGAGI. The J segment lost 7 bases and the V segment lost 5 bases, leaving 11 bases of the junction unmatched. The CDR3 runs 15 residues. The CDR3 DNA reads TGTGCCAGCAGTACGAACAGGGTACAGGGGAACATTCAGTACTTC. It encodes CASSTNRVQGNIQYF.

The chain recombines TRBV29-1 with TRBJ1-2; weak D call: TRBD1 (6 bases). This CDR3 is built from 14 residues. V was trimmed by 0 bases and J by 4 bases, leaving 12 bases between them. The germline V gene has CDR1 SQVTM and CDR2 ANQGSEA. This chain's CDR3 is CSVEDQGTFYGYTF. The CDR3 bases are TGCAGCGTTGAAGACCAGGGGACCTTCTATGGCTACACCTTC.

The chain employs TRBV10-3 and TRBJ2-1; TRBD1 agrees at 9 bases. This CDR3 comprises 15 residues. Germline V gives CDR1 ENHRY, CDR2 SYGVKD. Trimming cost V 10 bases and J 2 bases; bases outside gene matches: 9. CDR3 DNA: TGTGCCAGGGGACAGGGCTCACTTACCTACAATGAGCAGTTCTTC. It translates to CARGQGSLTYNEQFF.

V is TRBV15 and J is TRBJ2-1, with TRBD2 matching over 7 bases. Trimming removed 1 base from V and 2 bases from J; junction bases left unmatched: 2. Germline CDR1 reads LNHNV; CDR2 reads YYDKDF (reference sequence). This CDR3 spans 15 amino acids. CDR3 residues: CATSRGGGPYNEQFF. CDR3 coding DNA: TGTGCCACCAGCAGAGGCGGGGGTCCCTACAATGAGCAGTTCTTC.

The V and J genes are TRBV2 and TRBJ1-3; weak D call: TRBD1 (5 bases). Trimming removed 0 bases from V and 4 bases from J, with 13 bases in between. Germline V CDR1 and CDR2: SNHLY, FYNNEI. CDR3 length: 16 amino acids. Written as DNA, the CDR3 is TGTGCCAGCAGTGAAGCGCTTCGTCACAGGGGAAACACCATATATTTT. It specifies CASSEALRHRGNTIYF.

The CDR3 DNA reads as TGTGCCAGCTCACCAGGGGCCGAAGAGACCCAGTACTTC. Its translation is CASSPGAEETQYF. The chain has TRBV18 and TRBJ2-5; D might be TRBD1 (5 bases). CDR3 length: 13 residues. The germline V gene has CDR1 KGHSH and CDR2 LQKENI. Deletions cut 2 bases from V and 3 bases from J, with 7 bases between.

V usage is TRBV25-1 and J usage is TRBJ2-3; D is undetermined. Trimming removed 1 base from V and 5 bases from J, with 7 bases in between. CDR3 size: 13 residues. CDR1 and CDR2 (germline): MGHDK, SYGVNS. CDR3 bases: TGTGCCAGCAGTGAATTCGTGGGAGATACGCAGTATTTT. Its protein product is CASSEFVGDTQYF.

The chain combines TRBV6-5 with TRBJ1-1; no clear D. This CDR3 is built from 15 residues. Trimming removed 0 bases at V and 1 base at J, with 9 bases between. The germline CDR1 and CDR2 sequences are MNHEY and SVGAGI. CDR3 coding DNA: TGTGCCAGCAGTTACTCGTGGGGAAGGAACACTGAAGCTTTCTTT. Residues: CASSYSWGRNTEAFF.

The chain uses TRBV5-1 and TRBJ2-2; D might be TRBD1 (6 bases). This CDR3 region has 16 residues. Germline loops: CDR1 SGHRS, CDR2 YFSETQ. The V end lost 2 bases, the J end lost 4 bases, and 15 bases lay between the germline ends. The CDR3 sequence: CASSFLSDRLTGELFF. Here the CDR3 DNA reads TGCGCCAGCAGCTTTTTGTCAGACAGGCTCACCGGGGAGCTGTTTTTT.

This clone was picked up one time. This rearrangement joins TRBV7-9 to TRBJ2-7, with D tentatively TRBD1 (5 bases). V dropped 2 bases and J dropped 2 bases, with 7 bases sitting between them. This CDR3 comprises 13 residues. In germline, CDR1 is SEHNR, CDR2 FQNEAQ (reference sequence). CDR3 nucleotide sequence: TGTGCCAGCAGCTTATCGACAGCCTACGAGCAGTACTTC. Protein product: CASSLSTAYEQYF.

The DNA of the CDR3 is TGCGCCAGCAGGCGAGCGGGAGCCTACGAGCAGTACTTC. It translates to CASRRAGAYEQYF. The chain uses TRBV5-1 and TRBJ2-7; 8 bases fit TRBD2. CDR3 length: 13 residues. CDR1 is SGHRS and CDR2 is YFSETQ in the germline V gene. V was clipped by 5 bases and J by 2 bases; unmatched bases: 3.

V is TRBV6-4 and J is TRBJ2-7; 8 nucleotides align to TRBD1. Looked up from germline, CDR1 is MRHNA and CDR2 is SNTAGT. V lost 4 bases and J lost 6; bases outside the gene matches: 5. The CDR3 extends over 13 amino acids. CDR3 region: CASSVPGGSEQYF. The CDR3 nucleotides are TGTGCCAGCAGTGTACCAGGGGGCAGCGAGCAGTACTTC.

The chain is built from TRBV29-1 and TRBJ1-1, with 10 positions matching TRBD1. In germline, CDR1 is SQVTM, CDR2 ANQGSEA. The CDR3 extends over 12 amino acids. V was pared by 5 bases and J by 5 bases, with 2 bases of the junction left unmatched. The CDR3 sequence: CSVSGQGTEAFF. The CDR3 coding sequence is TGCAGCGTTTCGGGACAGGGGACTGAAGCTTTCTTT.

V and J are TRBV5-1 and TRBJ2-1; D is uncertain. The CDR3 runs to 13 residues. V gave up 0 bases and J gave up 6 bases, with 7 bases separating them. CDR1 SGHRS and CDR2 YFSETQ come from the germline V gene. CDR3 loop: CASSLEASNEQFF. The CDR3 region has the DNA TGCGCCAGCAGCTTGGAGGCCAGCAATGAGCAGTTCTTC.

This clone showed up just a few times. The V call is TRBV30, the J call TRBJ2-1; 12 bases align to TRBD2. Germline V gene data show CDR1 as GTSNPN and CDR2 as SVGIG (reference sequence). V was pared by 7 bases and J by 9 bases, with 13 bases of the junction left unmatched. The CDR3 totals 15 residues. The CDR3 nucleotides read TGTGCCTCCCCCGCGACTAGCGGGAGACTGGTTGAGCAGTTCTTC. It is translated as CASPATSGRLVEQFF.

V usage is TRBV5-5 and J usage is TRBJ2-7, with D possibly being TRBD1 (5 bases). CDR3 length: 18 amino acids. The V end lost 1 base, the J end lost 4 bases, and 24 bases lay between the germline ends. CDR1 and CDR2 (germline): SGHKS, YYEKEE (reference sequence). The CDR3 is CASSLSSQAFYSGYEQYF. Here the CDR3 DNA reads TGTGCCAGCAGCTTGTCTTCACAGGCCTTCTACTCAGGTTACGAGCAGTACTTC. The variable domain in full, with the rest retrieved from reference TRBV5-5 and TRBJ2-7, is DAGVTQSPTHLIKTRGQQVTLRCSPISGHKSVSWYQQVLGQGPQFIFQYYEKEERGRGNFPDRFSARQFPNYSSELNVNALLLGDSALYLCASSLSSQAFYSGYEQYFGPGTRLTVT.